Following are 17 T cell receptor beta chains from one sample sequenced in a study of blood T cell repertoires in COVID-19. The assay was immunoSEQ multiplex PCR, and TCRdb's table has in-frame clones only and misses some. The sample carries over 120,000 clones, around 79% recorded once. The sequenced material came from peripheral blood. The source of these receptors is a woman in her sixties or seventies with COVID-19, enrolled during active disease.

The chain carries TRBV11-2 and TRBJ1-2; 8 bases are shared with TRBD1. CDR3 length: 15 residues. V lost 5 bases, J lost 0 bases, and 5 bases stayed unmatched. CDR1 and CDR2 (germline): SGHAT, FQNNGV. CDR3 loop: CASSPDRGTNYGYTF. The CDR3, as DNA: TGTGCCAGCAGCCCTGACAGGGGTACTAACTATGGCTACACCTTC.

The chain is built from TRBV30 and TRBJ1-2, with no clear D. This CDR3 has 12 amino acids. Germline V gives CDR1 GTSNPN, CDR2 SVGIG (reference sequence). The germline V and J ends were trimmed by 1 base and 1 base, with 4 bases remaining between them. In nucleotides, the CDR3 is TGTGCCTGGAGTGCGGGTAACTATGGCTACACCTTC. The encoded protein is CAWSAGNYGYTF.

The chain is built from TRBV14 and TRBJ2-7; maybe TRBD2 (6 bases). Deletions cut 4 bases from V and 12 bases from J, with 19 bases between. The CDR3 length is 13 residues. Germline CDR1 and CDR2: SGHDN and FVKESK. The CDR3: CASSPRDGGTGYF. In DNA, the CDR3 is TGTGCCAGCAGCCCCCGGGACGGAGGGACGGGGTACTTC.

V usage is TRBV10-2 and J usage is TRBJ1-5; D unresolved. The CDR3 runs to 15 residues. Germline CDR1 reads WSHSY; CDR2 reads SAAADI. Trimming left V 7 bases short and J 4 bases short, with 17 bases between. CDR3 in amino acids: CASMLGLSGNQPQHF. In DNA, the CDR3 is TGCGCCAGCATGTTAGGCCTGAGCGGAAATCAGCCCCAGCATTTT.

V usage is TRBV12-3 or TRBV12-4 and J usage is TRBJ2-1, with D perhaps TRBD2 (7 bases). The CDR3 has 13 residues. The V and J ends lost 1 base and 9 bases respectively, with 10 bases between them. Here the CDR3 reads CASSLEGGTEQFF. DNA for the CDR3: TGTGCCAGCAGTTTAGAGGGGGGGACTGAGCAGTTCTTC.

The chain links TRBV10-1 to TRBJ2-2; 9 nucleotides match TRBD2. Germline V gene sequence: CDR1 WNHNN, CDR2 SYGVQD (reference sequence). V lost 0 bases to trimming and J lost 7 bases; unmatched junction nucleotides: 9. This CDR3 has 17 residues. The CDR3 loop reads CASSESSGGLYFGELFF. The CDR3 DNA reads as TGCGCCAGCAGTGAGTCTAGCGGGGGCCTTTATTTCGGGGAGCTGTTTTTT.

This clone was seen only a few times. The chain uses TRBV15 and TRBJ1-4; TRBD1 is a possible D gene (6 bases). Trimming removed 3 bases from V and 0 bases from J, with 11 bases in between. Germline V CDR1 and CDR2: LNHNV, YYDKDF (reference sequence). The CDR3 is made up of 16 amino acids. The CDR3 sequence: CATSSGQMATNEKLFF. The CDR3 DNA reads TGTGCCACCAGCAGCGGACAGATGGCAACTAATGAAAAACTGTTTTTT.

The DNA of the CDR3 is TGTGCCAGTACAGGGTACACTGAAGCTTTCTTT. Amino acids: CASTGYTEAFF. This chain links TRBV6-5 with TRBJ1-1; tentatively, D is TRBD1 (6 bases). The CDR3 extends over 11 amino acids. Germline V gene sequence: CDR1 MNHEY, CDR2 SVGAGI. V gave up 9 bases and J gave up 3 bases, with 8 bases separating them.

The V and J genes are TRBV7-3 and TRBJ2-1, with a tentative D call TRBD1 (6 bases). The length of the CDR3 is 15 residues. The germline CDR1 and CDR2 sequences are SGHTA and FQGTGA. Trimming took off 2 bases at V and 5 bases at J, with 13 bases between the two ends. CDR3 nucleotide sequence: TGTGCCAGCAGCTTATCTGCAGGGGCCCACAATGAGCAGTTCTTC. Protein sequence: CASSLSAGAHNEQFF.

The J gene is TRBJ1-2, the V gene TRBV28, with TRBD1 as a possible D gene (5 bases). CDR1 and CDR2 (germline): MDHEN, SYDVKM. The CDR3 sequence is 15 residues long. With 11 bases removed from V and 8 bases from J, the gap between germline ends came to 27 bases. CDR3 sequence (DNA): TGTGCCCGCCGTGGGCCCTTGGGGGGGGACGGGGGCTACACCTTC. Amino acid sequence: CARRGPLGGDGGYTF.

The V call is TRBV2, the J call TRBJ2-5, with D perhaps matching TRBD1 (7 bases). V lost 10 bases and J lost 5, with 20 bases in between. This CDR3 is 14 amino acids long. Per germline, CDR1 SNHLY and CDR2 FYNNEI. CDR3 protein: CATAEGAPGETQYF. DNA of the CDR3: TGTGCCACGGCGGAGGGGGCGCCCGGGGAGACCCAGTACTTC.

The chain has TRBV5-1 and TRBJ2-7; TRBD1 aligns across 8 bases. The CDR3 is 16 amino acids. Per germline, CDR1 SGHRS and CDR2 YFSETQ. V gave up 3 bases and J gave up 3 bases; unmatched junction bases: 11. CDR3: CASSSRPGQGFYEQYF. Written as DNA, the CDR3 is TGCGCCAGCAGCTCGCGCCCCGGACAGGGCTTCTACGAGCAGTACTTC.

The V call is TRBV19, the J call TRBJ1-5, with D maybe TRBD1 (6 bases). Germline lookup yields CDR1 LNHDA and CDR2 SQIVND (reference sequence). The CDR3 runs to 17 residues. Trimming left V 5 bases short and J 3 bases short, with 20 bases between. In DNA form, the CDR3 reads TGTGCCAGTAGTTCACCCGGACAGCTAAACCACAATCAGCCCCAGCATTTT. Translating gives CASSSPGQLNHNQPQHF.

The chain uses TRBV7-2 and TRBJ2-7, with D hard to call. The V end lost 3 bases, the J end lost 7 bases, and 28 bases lay between the germline ends. Germline V gene sequence: CDR1 SGHTA, CDR2 FQGNSA. This CDR3 contains 18 residues. For the CDR3, the DNA is TGTGCCAGCAGCTTCAAAAACGGAGTTTTTTCGCGGCTCGGGGAGCAGTACTTC. Its protein product is CASSFKNGVFSRLGEQYF.

The chain uses TRBV19 and TRBJ2-5; 7 positions agree with TRBD1. Germline-derived CDR1 and CDR2 are LNHDA and SQIVND (reference sequence). V lost 5 bases to trimming and J lost 4 bases; unmatched junction nucleotides: 7. CDR3 length: 14 amino acids. CDR3 nucleotides: TGTGCCAGTAGTCAGACAGGGACGGGAGAGACCCAGTACTTC. Translation gives CASSQTGTGETQYF.

The rearrangement uses TRBV10-2 and TRBJ1-2; no clear D. CDR3 size: 13 residues. Germline lookup yields CDR1 WSHSY and CDR2 SAAADI. Trimming left V 0 bases short and J 8 bases short, with 10 bases between. DNA of the CDR3: TGCGCCAGCAGTGAGTCCGGCAGGCTGGGCTACACCTTC. Translated, it gives CASSESGRLGYTF.

The chain joins TRBV7-4 to TRBJ1-5, with 8 bases matching TRBD1. The germline V gene encodes CDR1 SGHVT and CDR2 SQSDAQ. The CDR3 sequence is 15 residues long. J lost 3 bases, V lost 5 bases, and 6 bases had no gene match. The CDR3 here is CASSERTGPNQPQHF. In nucleotides, the CDR3 is TGTGCCAGCAGCGAGAGGACAGGGCCCAATCAGCCCCAGCATTTT.